This entry lists 15 T cell receptor beta chains sequenced from one sample in a study of blood T cell repertoires in COVID-19. The repertoire was sequenced with immunoSEQ multiplex PCR; TCRdb's copy has only in-frame clones and lacks some. The sample contains about 73,000 clones, roughly 84% of which appear only once. The sample comprised peripheral blood. These receptor sequences come from a woman aged 55-70 years with acute or convalescent COVID-19.

This sequence joins TRBV5-4 and TRBJ1-2; D is undetermined. Germline V gene sequence: CDR1 SGHNT, CDR2 YYREEE (reference sequence). Deletions cut 4 bases from V and 8 bases from J, with 15 bases between. CDR3 length: 13 amino acids. The CDR3: CASSPERGSGYTF. DNA of the CDR3: TGTGCCAGCAGCCCTGAACGAGGGTCCGGCTACACCTTC.

The chain has TRBV7-9 and TRBJ2-3; TRBD1 matches at 10 bases. The germline V gene encodes CDR1 SEHNR and CDR2 FQNEAQ (reference sequence). The ends lost 8 bases at V and 4 bases at J; junction bases unmatched: 12. This CDR3 region has 16 residues. CDR3 region: CASLDHQTGGPDTQYF. CDR3 nucleotide sequence: TGTGCCAGCCTCGATCACCAGACAGGGGGCCCAGATACGCAGTATTTT.

The V and J genes are TRBV5-4 and TRBJ2-1, with TRBD2 identical over 9 bases. Germline V gives CDR1 SGHNT, CDR2 YYREEE (reference sequence). The V and J ends lost 4 bases and 10 bases, in that order; junction bases with no gene match: 9. The CDR3 loop spans 14 amino acids. The CDR3 sequence: CASSMAGGPWEQFF. CDR3 DNA: TGTGCCAGCAGCATGGCGGGGGGGCCTTGGGAGCAGTTCTTC.

This clone has a handful of counts. The V gene is TRBV29-1, the J gene TRBJ2-1; 9 nucleotides line up with TRBD1. Trimming took 6 bases from V and 8 from J; bases not matched to a gene: 8. Looked up from germline, CDR1 is SQVTM and CDR2 is ANQGSEA. CDR3 size: 13 residues. The CDR3 nucleotides read TGCAGCGTCGATGGGGACAGGGTCGATGAGCAGTTCTTC. It codes for CSVDGDRVDEQFF.

The rearrangement joins TRBV6-2 or TRBV6-3 to TRBJ2-7; the D gene is possibly TRBD2 (7 bases). V was cut by 2 bases and J by 0 bases, with 14 bases left in between. Germline loops: CDR1 MNHEY, CDR2 SVGEGT. The CDR3 consists of 16 residues. CDR3 sequence reads: CASSYAWGGPSYEQYF. Here the CDR3 DNA reads TGTGCCAGCAGTTACGCGTGGGGGGGCCCCTCCTACGAGCAGTACTTC.

The sample holds one count of this clone. V is TRBV5-1 and J is TRBJ2-7; D gene ambiguous. CDR3 length: 13 amino acids. Germline values: CDR1 SGHRS, CDR2 YFSETQ. Trimming removed 0 bases at V and 3 bases at J, with 7 bases between. CDR3 sequence (DNA): TGCGCCAGCAGCTTGGACACATACTACGAGCAGTACTTC. It specifies CASSLDTYYEQYF.

This rearrangement joins TRBV30 to TRBJ1-4; weak D call: TRBD1 (6 bases). The CDR3 is 15 amino acids. V gave up 3 bases and J gave up 8 bases, with 19 bases separating them. Germline loops: CDR1 GTSNPN, CDR2 SVGIG (reference sequence). The CDR3 is CAWRGGSGAKEKLFF. The CDR3 coding sequence is TGTGCCTGGAGGGGAGGGTCGGGGGCGAAGGAAAAACTGTTTTTT.

This clone was seen a single time. The J gene is TRBJ1-3, the V gene TRBV4-1; a possible D gene is TRBD1 (6 bases). Deletions cut 4 bases from V and 0 bases from J, with 7 bases between. This CDR3 region has 14 residues. Per the germline V gene, CDR1 is MGHRA and CDR2 is YSYEKL. The DNA for the CDR3 is TGCGCCAGCAGCCGGACAGACTCTGGAAACACCATATATTTT. Protein product: CASSRTDSGNTIYF.

This chain links TRBV6-5 with TRBJ1-1; 8 bases agree with TRBD1. Unmatched junction bases numbered 7, after V lost 6 bases and J lost 4 bases. The CDR3 totals 14 residues. Germline V gene data show CDR1 as MNHEY and CDR2 as SVGAGI. DNA of the CDR3: TGTGCCAGCAGAGACAGGGGCCCGGTCACTGAAGCTTTCTTT. Its translation: CASRDRGPVTEAFF.

The rearrangement links TRBV3-1 (or the pseudogene TRBV3-2) to TRBJ1-1; D gene unclear. Germline CDR1 reads LGHDT; CDR2 reads YNNKEL (reference sequence). Trimming removed 4 bases at V and 1 base at J, with 13 bases between. The CDR3 length is 15 residues. This CDR3 reads CASSPDVWRNTEAFF. As DNA, the CDR3 is TGTGCCAGCAGCCCAGACGTTTGGAGGAACACTGAAGCTTTCTTT.

The chain carries TRBV6-6 and TRBJ2-3, with 8 bases matching TRBD2. This CDR3 contains 16 residues. V shed 8 bases and J 1 base; nucleotides not matched to a gene: 11. Germline CDR1 is MNHNY and CDR2 is SVGAGI (reference sequence). CDR3 coding DNA: TGTGCCAGCCGAGGAACCTGGCGGGGGGGCACAGATACGCAGTATTTT. This translates into CASRGTWRGGTDTQYF.

V gene TRBV27 combines with J gene TRBJ2-6, with unresolved D. The CDR3 loop spans 13 amino acids. Germline V gives CDR1 MNHEY, CDR2 SMNVEV (reference sequence). Trimming took 6 bases from V and 0 from J, leaving 3 bases between them. As DNA, the CDR3 is TGTGCCAGCAGCCGCTCTGGGGCCAACGTCCTGACTTTC. It specifies CASSRSGANVLTF. Supplemented by reference TRBV27 and TRBJ2-6, the full variable domain reads EAQVTQNPRYLITVTGKKLTVTCSQNMNHEYMSWYRQDPGLGLRQIYYSMNVEVTDKGDVPEGYKVSRKEKRNFPLILESPSPNQTSLYFCASSRSGANVLTFGAGSRLTVL.

CDR3 protein: CASKETGNTDTQYF. Written as DNA, the CDR3 is TGTGCCAGCAAGGAGACAGGGAACACAGATACGCAGTATTTT. The gene calls are TRBV6-5 and TRBJ2-3; 7 nucleotides align to TRBD1. The CDR3 is 14 residues long. Trimming cost V 7 bases and J 2 bases; bases outside gene matches: 6. Germline V CDR1 and CDR2: MNHEY, SVGAGI.

V usage is TRBV6-1 and J usage is TRBJ2-2, with 12 positions matching TRBD2. Trimming took 2 bases from V and 9 from J; bases not matched to a gene: 7. The CDR3 is made up of 16 amino acids. Germline CDR1 reads MNHNS; CDR2 reads SASEGT. In nucleotides, the CDR3 is TGTGCCAGCAGTGAACTAGCGGGGGGGCCGGGGAGGGAGCTGTTTTTT. It yields the protein CASSELAGGPGRELFF.

This sequence joins TRBV5-1 and TRBJ1-1; D not resolved. V was cut by 0 bases and J by 0 bases, with 12 bases left in between. The CDR3 is 16 amino acids. Germline V gene lookup returns CDR1 SGHRS and CDR2 YFSETQ. In nucleotides, the CDR3 is TGCGCCAGCAGCTTGGTCGCCAGTTCCATGAACACTGAAGCTTTCTTT. Its protein is CASSLVASSMNTEAFF.